This T cell receptor beta chain originates from a study of T cells in severe cutaneous drug reactions. For the study at large: Culprit drug assignment used the Naranjo algorithm and the ALDEN algorithm. Overall study results and limits: A public TCRbeta CDR3 appeared in all seven CBZ-SJS/TEN blister samples, averaging roughly 15%.

The patients sequenced had a carbamazepine-induced Stevens-Johnson syndrome or toxic epidermal necrolysis reaction. TCR subtype-specific primers in iRepertoire multiplex PCR prepared libraries for bulk and single-cell sequencing. Following a re-call of the multiplex PCR reads, TCRdb has one entry per CDR3 protein and lacks DNA. This table holds over 7,000 distinct CDR3 sequences. Notes on this clonotype: Its antigen is unknown.

This sequence was found in a human donor with a severe cutaneous adverse drug reaction. The material sequenced was cells from a skin blister.

The CDR3 is CASSYGQVGYEQYF. This chain connects TRBV27 to TRBJ2-7; TCRdb indicates TRBD1, and absent DNA this call remains unverified. The germline V gene has CDR1 MNHEY and CDR2 SMNVEV (reference sequence). This CDR3 contains 14 residues.